A selection of T cell receptor beta chains follows, all from one sample in a study of T cells in Graves' hyperthyroidism and ophthalmopathy. Each CDR3 protein gets one entry after TCRdb re-called the multiplex PCR reads with MiXCR. The repertoire holds about 640,000 distinct CDR3 sequences, with about 15% as singletons. The sample comprised blood. These receptors came from a woman in her fifties or sixties with Graves' ophthalmopathy. The CDR3 runs from the conserved cysteine through the conserved F or W. Each record gives: V gene, CDR3 protein.

TRBV5-1,CASSLGTSGSTDTQYF
TRBV19,CASRRPGTSGYNEQFF
TRBV12-3/TRBV12-4,CASSRGTLSYGYTF
TRBV6-2/TRBV6-3,CASLEGASGYEQYF
TRBV27,CASGLLGVEETQYF
TRBV12-3/TRBV12-4,CASSLRSSYNSPLHF
TRBV6-2/TRBV6-3,CASISAGAYNEQFF
TRBV19,CASSNRAVGNTIYF
TRBV28,CASSLTGEAREQYF
TRBV10-3,CAISEKLVPDTQYF
TRBV2,CASRKTSGSSTGELFF
TRBV12-3/TRBV12-4,CASSPRGSETQYF
TRBV7-9,CASSLGDSPTDTQYF
TRBV27,CASSYGVAGDTQYF